This TCR beta chain comes out of a study of multiple sclerosis patients with progressive multifocal leukoencephalopathy. CDR1 is MNHNS, CDR2 SASEGT, per germline. The CDR3 contains 14 residues. Trimming left V 8 bases short and J 4 bases short, with 15 bases between. The time point denotes: time of PML onset. PML was diagnosed clinically and by MRI, then confirmed by JC virus DNA in cerebrospinal fluid. Between about 15 and 60 months of natalizumab therapy passed before PML developed in these natalizumab-treated patients. At PML onset, T3 blood samples were taken. Points from the study as a whole: In most PML patients, TRB repertoires appeared less diverse by entropy.

As concerns this clone: Its antigen is not known.

This table comes from immunoSEQ multiplex PCR, and its TCRdb copy is limited to in-frame clones, with some not included. The sample gives 25,000 to 35,000 clones, over 80% of which show up once; approximately 5.2% is in the top ten. This sequence originates from a woman aged 40 to 50 with progressive multifocal leukoencephalopathy. The rearrangement joins TRBV6-1 to TRBJ2-1; tentatively, D is TRBD1 or TRBD2 (5 bases each). The sample here was PBMCs, taken from a patient treated with natalizumab. The CDR3 bases are TGTGCCAGCGCCCGGGACGAATTTTACAATGAGCAGTTCTTC. Amino acid sequence: CASARDEFYNEQFF.